This T cell receptor beta chain comes out of a study of neoadjuvant nivolumab and ipilimumab in lung cancer. A note on this clone: The antigen remains undetermined.

Per the germline V gene, CDR1 is LNHDA and CDR2 is SQIVND (reference sequence). Trimming removed 5 bases from V and 3 bases from J; junction bases left unmatched: 1. The CDR3 is made up of 13 amino acids. Study-wide points: Pretherapy blood TCR richness correlated positively with resected tumor richness. Only a small number of samples underwent TCR sequencing. Resected tumors had greater TCR richness and clonality than uninvolved lung.

Sequencing was performed with immunoSEQ multiplex PCR; in TCRdb, only in-frame clones are kept and a portion is missing. The profile shows 15,000 to 20,000 clones, 75% to 85% of them singletons. The sequences come from tumor tissue, collected after neoadjuvant nivolumab, alone or with ipilimumab, at or shortly before surgery. The V call is TRBV19, the J call TRBJ1-3, with 7 bases matching TRBD1. The sequence derives from an adult with non-small cell lung cancer. The CDR3 spells CASSRQGGNTIYF. CDR3 DNA sequence: TGTGCCAGTAGTCGACAGGGTGGAAACACCATATATTTT. The variable domain in full, completed from reference TRBV19 and TRBJ1-3, reads DGGITQSPKYLFRKEGQNVTLSCEQNLNHDAMYWYRQDPGQGLRLIYYSQIVNDFQKGDIAEGYSVSREKKESFPLTVTSAQKNPTAFYLCASSRQGGNTIYFGEGSWLTVV.